What follows are 18 T cell receptor beta chains derived from one specimen sequenced in a study of OX40 agonist ivuxolimab in advanced cancers. Sequencing used immunoSEQ multiplex PCR; TCRdb keeps in-frame clones, though not all of them. Here the sample spans more than 50,000 clones, approximately 80% being singletons. The sequences come from CD4+ or CD8+ T cells sorted from blood, collected in a trial of the OX40 agonist ivuxolimab. These TCRs come from an adult with an advanced solid tumor such as melanoma, head and neck, liver or kidney cancer.

The chain has TRBV11-3 and TRBJ2-1; possibly TRBD2 for D (5 bases). Germline lookup yields CDR1 SGHNT and CDR2 YENEEA. Trimming took off 0 bases at V and 10 bases at J, with 16 bases between the two ends. This CDR3 contains 15 residues. CDR3 in DNA: TGTGCCAGCAGCTTAGAGGGCCGGGGAATAGACGAGCAGTTCTTC. This sequence encodes CASSLEGRGIDEQFF.

The V and J genes are TRBV11-2 and TRBJ2-7; tentatively, D is TRBD1 (6 bases). The V end was cut by 5 bases, the J end by 4 bases, with 21 bases between. The germline V gene encodes CDR1 SGHAT and CDR2 FQNNGV. The CDR3 contains 16 residues. CDR3 coding DNA: TGTGCCAGCAGCCTGACGGACAGCCACTCGCTATACGAGCAGTACTTC. Its translation: CASSLTDSHSLYEQYF.

The CDR3 DNA reads TGCGCCAGCAGCTTGGCTTCGATGGGGGACCAAGAGACCCAGTACTTC. It encodes CASSLASMGDQETQYF. The rearrangement links TRBV5-1 to TRBJ2-5, with D possibly being TRBD1 or TRBD2 (5 bases each). Germline V gene lookup returns CDR1 SGHRS and CDR2 YFSETQ. The CDR3 covers 16 residues. V was pared by 0 bases and J by 0 bases, with 12 bases between.

The chain combines TRBV7-2 with TRBJ1-3; unclear D gene. Germline loops: CDR1 SGHTA, CDR2 FQGNSA. With 5 bases removed from V and 7 bases from J, the gap between germline ends came to 12 bases. This CDR3 has 13 amino acids. The CDR3 DNA follows: TGTGCCAGCAGCCTCTGGAATCGGAACACCATATATTTT. Encoded protein: CASSLWNRNTIYF.

CDR3 protein: CAWSEGGDTQYF. The CDR3 nucleotides read TGTGCCTGGAGTGAGGGAGGAGATACGCAGTATTTT. This chain joins TRBV30 and TRBJ2-3, with D perhaps TRBD2 (6 bases). Trimming stripped 1 base from V and 5 bases from J, with 7 bases between. This CDR3 is 12 amino acids long. Germline CDR1 is GTSNPN and CDR2 is SVGIG (reference sequence).

Worth noting for this clone: The identical CDR3 is also encoded by other nucleotide sequences in the sample. V and J are TRBV18 and TRBJ2-7; 7 bases are a match to TRBD1. CDR1 and CDR2 (germline): KGHSH, LQKENI. The CDR3 is 13 residues long. V lost 5 bases to trimming and J lost 2 bases; unmatched junction nucleotides: 3. For the CDR3, the DNA is TGTGCCAGCTCATCGGGGACAGCCTACGAGCAGTACTTC. Translating it yields CASSSGTAYEQYF.

The chain is built from TRBV7-2 and TRBJ2-1, with unresolved D. The V gene lost 5 bases and the J gene lost 9 bases, with 11 bases spanning the gap. The CDR3 sequence is 12 residues long. Germline CDR1 SGHTA, CDR2 FQGNSA. The CDR3 region is CASSLLGAEQFF. In DNA form, the CDR3 reads TGTGCCAGCAGCCTCCTAGGAGCTGAGCAGTTCTTC.

This chain connects TRBV18 to TRBJ1-1; D is possibly TRBD1 (5 bases). Germline CDR1 and CDR2: KGHSH and LQKENI. Trimming left V 3 bases short and J 0 bases short, with 14 bases between. This CDR3 is 16 amino acids long. CDR3 sequence: CASSPGQGRMNTEAFF. As DNA, the CDR3 is TGTGCCAGCTCACCGGGGCAGGGCCGAATGAACACTGAAGCTTTCTTT.

The chain links TRBV9 to TRBJ1-3; D gene unclear. The CDR3 has 15 residues. The V gene lost 0 bases and the J gene lost 0 bases, with 7 bases spanning the gap. Per germline, CDR1 SGDLS and CDR2 YYNGEE. CDR3 sequence (DNA): TGTGCCAGCAGCGTAGAGGACTTCTCTGGAAACACCATATATTTT. Translation: CASSVEDFSGNTIYF.

This chain joins TRBV30 and TRBJ1-4; D perhaps matches TRBD1 (6 bases). V was shortened by 0 bases and J by 5 bases, with 13 bases between the two germline ends. This CDR3 is built from 15 residues. From germline, CDR1 is GTSNPN and CDR2 SVGIG (reference sequence). The CDR3 DNA sequence: TGTGCCTGGAGTGTATGGGACATGGGGAATGAAAAACTGTTTTTT. Translation: CAWSVWDMGNEKLFF.

The chain employs TRBV28 and TRBJ1-4, with a tentative D call TRBD1 (6 bases). The CDR3 contains 15 residues. Trimming took off 10 bases at V and 8 bases at J, with 23 bases between the two ends. Germline values: CDR1 MDHEN, CDR2 SYDVKM. The CDR3 spells CATNPGTSMGEKLFF. The CDR3 DNA reads TGTGCCACCAATCCGGGGACATCTATGGGGGAAAAACTGTTTTTT.

Written as DNA, the CDR3 is TGTGCCAGTAGTATGGTGGGAAGTGCTGAAAAACTGTTTTTT. Its protein product is CASSMVGSAEKLFF. The chain has TRBV19 and TRBJ1-4; no firm D call. The V end was cut by 3 bases, the J end by 7 bases, with 12 bases between. The CDR3 spans 14 residues. The germline CDR1 and CDR2 sequences are LNHDA and SQIVND (reference sequence).

The chain couples TRBV5-1 to TRBJ2-1, with D hard to call. This CDR3 is 14 amino acids long. Germline V gene data show CDR1 as SGHRS and CDR2 as YFSETQ. The V and J ends lost 0 bases and 5 bases respectively, with 9 bases between them. CDR3 nucleotide sequence: TGCGCCAGCAGCTTGGCCAATCTGAACAATGAGCAGTTCTTC. Its translation is CASSLANLNNEQFF.

This rearrangement joins TRBV19 to TRBJ2-2; TRBD2 agrees at 13 bases. Germline CDR1 is LNHDA and CDR2 is SQIVND (reference sequence). There are 21 residues in the CDR3. Trimming took 1 base from V and 6 from J; bases not matched to a gene: 17. The DNA for the CDR3 is TGTGCCAGTAGTATAGGGCGGGGACTTTGGACTAGCGGGAGCTGGGCCGGGGAGCTGTTTTTT. Translation gives CASSIGRGLWTSGSWAGELFF.

V and J are TRBV4-1 and TRBJ2-5; D unclear. CDR3 length: 14 residues. Deletions cut 1 base from V and 5 bases from J, with 11 bases between. Germline-derived CDR1 and CDR2 are MGHRA and YSYEKL. The CDR3 sequence: CASSQGNGWETQYF. Here the CDR3 DNA reads TGCGCCAGCAGCCAAGGAAATGGGTGGGAGACCCAGTACTTC.

This rearrangement joins TRBV6-5 to TRBJ2-5; TRBD1 aligns across 9 bases. The CDR3 is 16 amino acids. Germline trimming cut 0 bases from V and 1 base from J; bases unmatched to any gene: 3. From germline, CDR1 is MNHEY and CDR2 SVGAGI. CDR3 nucleotides: TGTGCCAGCAGTTACTCCGGGACAGGGCTCCAAGAGACCCAGTACTTC. Protein sequence: CASSYSGTGLQETQYF.

CDR3 loop: CAWSGSGRGTDTQYF. CDR3 nucleotides: TGTGCCTGGAGCGGAAGCGGGAGGGGCACAGATACGCAGTATTTT. The chain carries TRBV30 and TRBJ2-3; 10 bases map to TRBD2. The V gene's germline CDR1 is GTSNPN and CDR2 SVGIG (reference sequence). V lost 3 bases and J lost 1; bases outside the gene matches: 4. This CDR3 comprises 15 residues.

This rearrangement joins TRBV2 to TRBJ1-4, with D uncertain. The germline V gene has CDR1 SNHLY and CDR2 FYNNEI. The length of the CDR3 is 13 residues. V lost 2 bases to trimming and J lost 7 bases, with 8 bases between them. This CDR3 reads CASSELFREKLFF. The CDR3 DNA reads as TGTGCCAGCAGTGAATTGTTTCGTGAAAAACTGTTTTTT.